A single sample gave rise to the 32 T cell receptor beta chains below, sequenced in a study of control samples from healthy donors and cancer patients. The assay was immunoSEQ multiplex PCR, and TCRdb's table has in-frame clones only and misses some. The repertoire has 50,000 to 55,000 clones, more than 70% of them found once; the top ten carry about 1.4%. Sequencing used PBMCs. Receptor source: a man between 40 and 49 years old with colorectal cancer.

This clone came up a few times. This sequence joins TRBV6-2 or TRBV6-3 and TRBJ2-7; D unclear. The CDR3 covers 16 residues. The ends were cut back, 4 bases at V and 5 bases at J, with 21 bases in the middle. Per the germline V gene, CDR1 is MNHEY and CDR2 is SVGEGT. CDR3 in DNA: TGTGCCAGCAGTTTCTCAATCAGTGGGTTTAGAGACGAGCAGTACTTC. It encodes CASSFSISGFRDEQYF.

This clone appeared a few times. CDR3 sequence reads: CASSSVGGNQPQHF. In nucleotides, the CDR3 is TGCGCCAGCAGTTCAGTAGGGGGGAATCAGCCCCAGCATTTT. The chain employs TRBV10-2 and TRBJ1-5, with a possible D match to TRBD1 (6 bases). V was cut by 5 bases and J by 4 bases, with 12 bases left in between. The CDR3 has 14 residues. Looked up from germline, CDR1 is WSHSY and CDR2 is SAAADI.

The J gene is TRBJ2-7, the V gene TRBV10-3; D is perhaps TRBD2 (5 bases). The CDR3 has 11 amino acids. Trimming took 10 bases from V and 1 from J, leaving 8 bases between them. CDR1 ENHRY and CDR2 SYGVKD come from the germline V gene. Here the CDR3 reads CATGGSYEQYF. The CDR3 region has the DNA TGTGCCACTGGAGGTTCCTACGAGCAGTACTTC.

J is TRBJ2-3 and V is TRBV24-1; 8 bases align to TRBD2. V shed 4 bases, J shed 3 bases, and the junction held 8 bases outside the gene matches. The CDR3 consists of 16 residues. In germline, CDR1 is KGHDR, CDR2 SFDVKD. The CDR3, as DNA: TGTGCCACCAGTGACCCAGCGGGAGAAGGGACAGATACGCAGTATTTT. Translating it yields CATSDPAGEGTDTQYF.

By sample fraction, this clone is medium-sized. The chain combines TRBV5-1 with TRBJ1-5; a possible D gene is TRBD1 (6 bases). The CDR3 runs to 13 residues. Per the germline V gene, CDR1 is SGHRS and CDR2 is YFSETQ. Trimming stripped 0 bases from V and 9 bases from J, with 10 bases between. The CDR3 reads CASSLEGDRPQHF. The CDR3 coding sequence is TGCGCCAGCAGCTTGGAGGGGGACCGGCCCCAGCATTTT.

The chain has TRBV29-1 and TRBJ1-3; D is unresolved. Germline-derived CDR1 and CDR2 are SQVTM and ANQGSEA. The germline V and J ends were trimmed by 4 bases and 0 bases, with 7 bases remaining between them. This CDR3 spans 13 amino acids. The CDR3 sequence: CSVAGNSGNTIYF. The CDR3 region has the DNA TGCAGCGTTGCGGGGAACTCTGGAAACACCATATATTTT.

This chain joins TRBV9 and TRBJ2-1, with a tentative D call TRBD2 (6 bases). Trimming shortened V by 3 bases and J by 2 bases, and 12 bases separated the two germline ends. This CDR3 is built from 15 residues. CDR1 and CDR2 (germline): SGDLS, YYNGEE. The CDR3 region has the DNA TGTGCCAGCAGCGCGCCGGGACTCCCCTACAATGAGCAGTTCTTC. Translating gives CASSAPGLPYNEQFF.

This chain joins TRBV18 and TRBJ1-4, with 7 bases that match TRBD1. The trim removed 1 base at V and 1 base at J, leaving 3 bases unmatched. CDR1 is KGHSH and CDR2 is LQKENI in the germline V gene. The CDR3 runs 16 residues. The CDR3 sequence is CASSPRQGGTNEKLFF. The CDR3 coding sequence is TGTGCCAGCTCACCACGGCAGGGGGGAACTAATGAAAAACTGTTTTTT.

V and J are TRBV6-5 and TRBJ1-1; D remains ambiguous. The CDR3 is 14 amino acids. Germline loops: CDR1 MNHEY, CDR2 SVGAGI. The ends were cut back, 2 bases at V and 3 bases at J, with 10 bases in the middle. DNA for the CDR3: TGTGCCAGCAGTTACCGTGTGGGCTACACTGAAGCTTTCTTT. This translates into CASSYRVGYTEAFF.

The V gene is TRBV6-5, the J gene TRBJ2-7; D may be TRBD1 (5 bases). V lost 2 bases to trimming and J lost 2 bases, with 16 bases between them. The CDR3 consists of 16 residues. Germline V gene sequence: CDR1 MNHEY, CDR2 SVGAGI. DNA for the CDR3: TGTGCCAGCAGTTACACGAACAGGTCTCCCCCCTACGAGCAGTACTTC. This encodes CASSYTNRSPPYEQYF.

The chain is built from TRBV5-1 and TRBJ2-5; D is tentatively TRBD1 or TRBD2 (5 bases each). Germline V gives CDR1 SGHRS, CDR2 YFSETQ. Trimming took off 3 bases at V and 6 bases at J, with 18 bases between the two ends. The CDR3 length is 15 residues. In DNA form, the CDR3 reads TGCGCCAGCAGCTCATTAATGGGACCGACAAAGACCCAGTACTTC. It is translated as CASSSLMGPTKTQYF.

The count of this clone is one. The chain combines TRBV6-5 with TRBJ1-1; perhaps TRBD1 as D (5 bases). The germline gives CDR1 MNHEY, CDR2 SVGAGI. V shed 8 bases and J shed 0 bases, with 13 bases lying between them. CDR3 length equals 14 residues. The CDR3 protein is CASRQGHMNTEAFF. The CDR3 DNA sequence: TGTGCCAGCCGCCAAGGACACATGAACACTGAAGCTTTCTTT.

This chain uses TRBV6-2 or TRBV6-3 with TRBJ2-1; D is possibly TRBD2 (5 bases). The V end lost 6 bases, the J end lost 4 bases, and 7 bases lay between the germline ends. Germline V gives CDR1 MNHEY, CDR2 SVGEGT. This CDR3 spans 12 amino acids. The CDR3, as DNA: TGTGCCAGCAGCCCGGGATACAATGAGCAGTTCTTC. It yields the protein CASSPGYNEQFF.

V is TRBV5-5 and J is TRBJ2-7; 8 bases align to TRBD2. The CDR3 sequence is 16 residues long. With V trimmed by 4 bases and J by 4 bases, 13 bases remained unmatched. The germline V gene encodes CDR1 SGHKS and CDR2 YYEKEE (reference sequence). CDR3 nucleotide sequence: TGTGCCAGCAGCCGTCAAACTAGCGGCGGACTTTACGAGCAGTACTTC. It translates to CASSRQTSGGLYEQYF.

CDR3 in DNA: TGTGCCAGCAGCTTCCGCAGAGACAATCAGCCCCAGCATTTT. Amino acids: CASSFRRDNQPQHF. This chain connects TRBV7-8 to TRBJ1-5; D call uncertain. The V end was cut by 3 bases, the J end by 3 bases, with 9 bases between. From germline, CDR1 is SGHVS and CDR2 FQNEAQ. The CDR3 covers 14 residues.

The chain has TRBV6-4 and TRBJ2-2, with D maybe TRBD1 (5 bases). In germline, CDR1 is MRHNA, CDR2 SNTAGT. The CDR3 totals 14 residues. V was clipped by 5 bases and J by 1 base, with 8 bases between them. DNA for the CDR3: TGTGCCAGCAGTTCTACAGGGAACACCGGGGAGCTGTTTTTT. Translated, it gives CASSSTGNTGELFF.

The chain joins TRBV19 to TRBJ2-2; TRBD2 is a possible D gene (5 bases). V was trimmed by 6 bases and J by 7 bases, leaving 12 bases between them. From germline, CDR1 is LNHDA and CDR2 SQIVND (reference sequence). CDR3 length: 13 residues. In DNA, the CDR3 is TGTGCCAGTAGAAGGGAGTATGACGGGGAGCTGTTTTTT. Residues: CASRREYDGELFF.

The V and J genes are TRBV9 and TRBJ1-5, with TRBD1 as a possible D gene (5 bases). V was trimmed by 4 bases and J by 7 bases, leaving 15 bases between them. Germline-derived CDR1 and CDR2 are SGDLS and YYNGEE. The CDR3 covers 14 residues. The CDR3 DNA reads as TGTGCCAGCAGCCGGGGGGTTATGGCACAGCCCCAGCATTTT. Its translation is CASSRGVMAQPQHF.

V gene TRBV5-1 combines with J gene TRBJ2-5; no reliable D call. The CDR3 is 13 amino acids. Germline lookup yields CDR1 SGHRS and CDR2 YFSETQ. Trimming shortened V by 4 bases and J by 5 bases, and 12 bases separated the two germline ends. This CDR3 is CASSLDGWETQYF. CDR3 DNA sequence: TGCGCCAGCAGCCTGGACGGATGGGAGACCCAGTACTTC.

The chain carries TRBV4-1 and TRBJ1-1; D ambiguous. The CDR3 has 14 residues. V lost 2 bases to trimming and J lost 3 bases, with 10 bases between them. Per the germline V gene, CDR1 is MGHRA and CDR2 is YSYEKL. CDR3 bases: TGCGCCAGCAGCCAACCGATGTGGGACACTGAAGCTTTCTTT. Encoded protein: CASSQPMWDTEAFF.

The V gene is TRBV19, the J gene TRBJ2-2, with 7 bases matching TRBD2. CDR3 length: 16 amino acids. The J segment lost 5 bases and the V segment lost 0 bases, leaving 6 bases of the junction unmatched. Germline V lookup: CDR1 LNHDA, CDR2 SQIVND (reference sequence). The DNA for the CDR3 is TGTGCCAGTAGTATAGAGGGCGGGAGAAAAACCGGGGAGCTGTTTTTT. It codes for CASSIEGGRKTGELFF.

The V call is TRBV4-1, the J call TRBJ1-1; no reliable D call. Per germline, CDR1 MGHRA and CDR2 YSYEKL. V lost 0 bases to trimming and J lost 1 base, with 6 bases between them. This CDR3 comprises 14 residues. This CDR3 reads CASSQEAANTEAFF. The CDR3 region has the DNA TGCGCCAGCAGCCAAGAAGCAGCGAACACTGAAGCTTTCTTT.

CDR3 in DNA: TGTGCCAGCAGTGACCCGCTAGCTGTAGGAGCCGAGCAGTACTTC. Translated: CASSDPLAVGAEQYF. V gene TRBV2 combines with J gene TRBJ2-7, with D possibly matching TRBD2 (5 bases). V lost 3 bases, J lost 6 bases, and 18 bases lay in between. Per the germline V gene, CDR1 is SNHLY and CDR2 is FYNNEI. This CDR3 spans 15 amino acids.

The chain has TRBV27 and TRBJ1-2; D is unclear. The CDR3 loop spans 13 amino acids. Trimming left V 3 bases short and J 4 bases short, with 9 bases between. Per germline, CDR1 MNHEY and CDR2 SMNVEV (reference sequence). CDR3 residues: CASSFKTGYGYTF. CDR3 DNA: TGTGCCAGCAGTTTTAAAACTGGCTATGGCTACACCTTC.

This clone occurred a few times. The rearrangement joins TRBV4-3 to TRBJ1-5; no definite D call. This CDR3 spans 16 amino acids. Looked up from germline, CDR1 is LGHNA and CDR2 is YSLEER. Trimming pared 0 bases from V and 1 base from J, leaving 10 bases between. CDR3 amino acids: CASSQEYFLSNQPQHF. The CDR3 coding sequence is TGCGCCAGCAGCCAAGAATACTTCTTAAGCAATCAGCCCCAGCATTTT.

This chain connects TRBV6-5 to TRBJ1-1, with D maybe TRBD1 (5 bases). There are 15 residues in the CDR3. V lost 4 bases and J 1 base, leaving 13 bases between the germline ends. Germline CDR1 reads MNHEY; CDR2 reads SVGAGI. The CDR3 reads CASSSVWGANTEAFF. CDR3 nucleotides: TGTGCCAGCAGTTCTGTTTGGGGCGCGAACACTGAAGCTTTCTTT.

The gene calls are TRBV30 and TRBJ1-2; 10 positions match TRBD1. Germline CDR1 reads GTSNPN; CDR2 reads SVGIG (reference sequence). The trim removed 4 bases at V and 7 bases at J, leaving 12 bases unmatched. The length of the CDR3 is 15 residues. Written as DNA, the CDR3 is TGTGCCTGGACTCTGCCGGGACAGGGGTCCGGTGGCTACACCTTC. Protein: CAWTLPGQGSGGYTF. Supplemented by reference TRBV30 and TRBJ1-2, the full variable domain reads SQTIHQWPATLVQPVGSPLSLECTVEGTSNPNLYWYRQAAGRGLQLLFYSVGIGQISSEVPQNLSASRPQDRQFILSSKKLLLSDSGFYLCAWTLPGQGSGGYTFGSGTRLTVV.

The chain recombines TRBV7-9 with TRBJ2-7, with D perhaps matching TRBD2 (5 bases). CDR3 length: 14 amino acids. V lost 4 bases to trimming and J lost 3 bases, with 13 bases between them. Germline CDR1 and CDR2: SEHNR and FQNEAQ (reference sequence). CDR3: CASSSSGASYEQYF. The DNA for the CDR3 is TGTGCCAGCAGCTCGAGCGGAGCGAGCTACGAGCAGTACTTC.

V is TRBV21-1 and J is TRBJ1-1. TRBV21-1 is assigned pseudogene status. The CDR3 has 16 amino acids. The DNA for the CDR3 is TGTGCCAGCACCTTTTGGGGGATAGGGTTCAACACTGAAGCTTTCTTT. It translates to CASTFWGIGFNTEAFF.

This clone occurred a few times. V is TRBV10-1 and J is TRBJ2-2; 10 bases are shared with TRBD2. Germline CDR1 and CDR2: WNHNN and SYGVQD (reference sequence). After removal of 4 bases from V and 4 bases from J, the junction contained 3 bases not matched to a gene. There are 15 residues in the CDR3. CDR3 nucleotide sequence: TGCGCCAGCAGTGGAGCGGGAGGGAGCACCGGGGAGCTGTTTTTT. Translated: CASSGAGGSTGELFF.

This clone occurred once. The chain combines TRBV3-1 (or the pseudogene TRBV3-2) with TRBJ1-1; TRBD1 is a possible D gene (5 bases). Deletions cut 4 bases from V and 6 bases from J, with 12 bases between. The CDR3 extends over 13 amino acids. Germline CDR1 is LGHDT and CDR2 is YNNKEL (reference sequence). This CDR3 reads CASSLGRVSEAFF. The DNA of the CDR3 is TGTGCCAGCAGCCTGGGACGAGTTTCTGAAGCTTTCTTT.

The rearrangement joins TRBV28 to TRBJ2-7; D gene unclear. The CDR3 consists of 14 residues. Trimming stripped 6 bases from V and 2 bases from J, with 14 bases between. CDR1 MDHEN and CDR2 SYDVKM come from the germline V gene. The chain's CDR3 is CASSFNPRPYEQYF. The CDR3 bases are TGTGCCAGCAGCTTTAATCCGAGACCCTACGAGCAGTACTTC.